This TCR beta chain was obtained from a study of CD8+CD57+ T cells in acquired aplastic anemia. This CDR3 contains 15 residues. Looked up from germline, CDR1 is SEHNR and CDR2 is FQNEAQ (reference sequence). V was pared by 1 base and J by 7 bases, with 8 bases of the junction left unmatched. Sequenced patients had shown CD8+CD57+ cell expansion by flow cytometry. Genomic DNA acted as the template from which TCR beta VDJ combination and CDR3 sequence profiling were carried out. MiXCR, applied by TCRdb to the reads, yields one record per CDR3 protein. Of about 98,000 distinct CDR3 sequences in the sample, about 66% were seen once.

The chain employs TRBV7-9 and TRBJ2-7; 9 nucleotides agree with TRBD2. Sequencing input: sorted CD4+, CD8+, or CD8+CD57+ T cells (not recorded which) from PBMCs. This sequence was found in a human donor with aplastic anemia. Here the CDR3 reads CASSLEASGASEQYF. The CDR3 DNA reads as TGTGCCAGCAGCTTAGAAGCTAGCGGGGCGTCAGAGCAGTACTTC.